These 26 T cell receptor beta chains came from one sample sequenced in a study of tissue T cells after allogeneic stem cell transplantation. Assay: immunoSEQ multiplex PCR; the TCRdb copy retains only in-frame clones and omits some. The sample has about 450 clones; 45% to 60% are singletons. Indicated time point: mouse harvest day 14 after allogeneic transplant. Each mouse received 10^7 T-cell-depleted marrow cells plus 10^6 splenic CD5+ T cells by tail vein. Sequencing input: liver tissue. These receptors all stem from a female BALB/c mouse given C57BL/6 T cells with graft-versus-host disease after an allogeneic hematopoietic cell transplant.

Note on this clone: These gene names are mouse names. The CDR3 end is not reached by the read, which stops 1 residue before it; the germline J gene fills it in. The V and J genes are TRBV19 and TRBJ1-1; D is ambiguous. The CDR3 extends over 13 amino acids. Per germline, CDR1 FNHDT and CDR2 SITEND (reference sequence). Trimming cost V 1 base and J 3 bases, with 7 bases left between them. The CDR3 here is CASSITPYTEVFF. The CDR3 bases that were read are TGTGCCAGCAGTATAACACCTTACACAGAAGTCTTC. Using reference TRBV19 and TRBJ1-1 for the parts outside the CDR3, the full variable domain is GGIITQTPKFLIGQEGQKLTLKCQQNFNHDTMYWYRQDSGKGLRLIYYSITENDLQKGDLSEGYDASREKKSSFSLTVTSAQKNEMAVFLCASSITPYTEVFFGKGTRLTVV.

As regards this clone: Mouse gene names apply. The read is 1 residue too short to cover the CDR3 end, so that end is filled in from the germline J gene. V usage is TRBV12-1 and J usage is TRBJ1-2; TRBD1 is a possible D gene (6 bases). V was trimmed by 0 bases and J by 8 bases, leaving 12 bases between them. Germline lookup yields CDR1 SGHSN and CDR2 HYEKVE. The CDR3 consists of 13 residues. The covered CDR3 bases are TGTGCCAGCTCTCTCCTACGACAGGCGGACTACACC. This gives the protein CASSLLRQADYT. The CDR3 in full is CASSLLRQADYTF.

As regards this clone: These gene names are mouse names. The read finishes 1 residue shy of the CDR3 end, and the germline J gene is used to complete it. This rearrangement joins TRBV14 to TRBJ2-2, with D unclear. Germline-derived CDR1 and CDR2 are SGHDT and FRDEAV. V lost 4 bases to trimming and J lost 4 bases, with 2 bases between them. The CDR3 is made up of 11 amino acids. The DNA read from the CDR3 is TGTGCCAGCAGTCCCACCGGGCAGCTCTAC. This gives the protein CASSPTGQLY. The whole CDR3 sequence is CASSPTGQLYF.

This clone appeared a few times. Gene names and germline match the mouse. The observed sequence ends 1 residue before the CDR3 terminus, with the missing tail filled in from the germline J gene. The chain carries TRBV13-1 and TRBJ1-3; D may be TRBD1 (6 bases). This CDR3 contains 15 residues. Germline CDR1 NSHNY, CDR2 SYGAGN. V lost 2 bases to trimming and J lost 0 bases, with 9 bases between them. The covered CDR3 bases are TGTGCCAGCAGTGAGGGACAACATTCTGGAAATACGCTCTAT. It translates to CASSEGQHSGNTLY. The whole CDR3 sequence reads CASSEGQHSGNTLYF.

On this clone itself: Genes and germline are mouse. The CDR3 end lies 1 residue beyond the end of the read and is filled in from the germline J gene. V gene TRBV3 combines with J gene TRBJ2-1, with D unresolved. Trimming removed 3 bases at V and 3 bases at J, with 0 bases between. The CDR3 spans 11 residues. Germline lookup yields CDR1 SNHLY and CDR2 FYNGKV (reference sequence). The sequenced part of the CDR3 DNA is TGTGCCAGCAGCTTCTATGCTGAGCAGTTC. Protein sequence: CASSFYAEQF. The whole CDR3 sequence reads CASSFYAEQFF.

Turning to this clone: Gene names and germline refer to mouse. The CDR3 here is CASSFPGLGQDTQYF. The sequenced CDR3 bases are TGTGCCAGCTCTTTTCCGGGACTGGGGCAAGACACCCAGTAC. This chain links TRBV12-2 with TRBJ2-5; TRBD2 agrees at 10 bases. The read ends 1 residue before the CDR3 terminus; that terminus is restored from the germline J gene. J was trimmed by 3 bases and V by 3 bases; bases with no gene match: 5. This CDR3 has 15 amino acids. From germline, CDR1 is SGHLS and CDR2 HYDKME.

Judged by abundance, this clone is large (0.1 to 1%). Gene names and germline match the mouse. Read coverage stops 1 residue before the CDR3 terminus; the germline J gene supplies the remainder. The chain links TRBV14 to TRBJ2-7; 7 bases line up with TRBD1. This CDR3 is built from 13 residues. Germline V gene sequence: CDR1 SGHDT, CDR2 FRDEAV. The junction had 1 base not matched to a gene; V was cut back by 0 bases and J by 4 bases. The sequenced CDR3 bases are TGTGCCAGCAGTTTCTGGACAGGATATGAACAGTAC. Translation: CASSFWTGYEQY. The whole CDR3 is CASSFWTGYEQYF.

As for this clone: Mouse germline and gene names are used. The chain's CDR3 is CASSEGQGAETLYF. Incomplete CDR3 DNA: TGTGCCAGCAGTGAGGGACAGGGTGCAGAAACGCTGTAT. The chain combines TRBV13-1 with TRBJ2-3; TRBD1 matches 8 bases. The CDR3 end is not reached by the read, which stops 1 residue before it; the germline J gene fills it in. V gave up 2 bases and J gave up 1 base; unmatched junction bases: 0. Germline values: CDR1 NSHNY, CDR2 SYGAGN. There are 14 residues in the CDR3.

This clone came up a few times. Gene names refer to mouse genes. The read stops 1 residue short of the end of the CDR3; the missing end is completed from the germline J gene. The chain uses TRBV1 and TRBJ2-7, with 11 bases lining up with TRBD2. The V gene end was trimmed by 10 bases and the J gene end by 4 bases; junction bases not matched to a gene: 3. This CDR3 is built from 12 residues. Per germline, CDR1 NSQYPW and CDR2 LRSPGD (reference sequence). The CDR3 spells CTSGDWGYEQYF. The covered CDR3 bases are TGCACCTCCGGGGACTGGGGGTATGAACAGTAC.

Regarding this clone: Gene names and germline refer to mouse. The part of the CDR3 DNA that was read is TGTGCCAGCAGCACCGGGACAGGGGGAGAAGTCTTC. Amino acids: CASSTGTGGEVF. The CDR3 in full is CASSTGTGGEVFF. This chain uses TRBV14 with TRBJ1-1; 11 bases fit TRBD1. Read coverage stops 1 residue before the CDR3 terminus; the germline J gene supplies the remainder. Germline CDR1 SGHDT, CDR2 FRDEAV. V was clipped by 5 bases and J by 7 bases; unmatched bases: 4. CDR3 size: 13 residues.

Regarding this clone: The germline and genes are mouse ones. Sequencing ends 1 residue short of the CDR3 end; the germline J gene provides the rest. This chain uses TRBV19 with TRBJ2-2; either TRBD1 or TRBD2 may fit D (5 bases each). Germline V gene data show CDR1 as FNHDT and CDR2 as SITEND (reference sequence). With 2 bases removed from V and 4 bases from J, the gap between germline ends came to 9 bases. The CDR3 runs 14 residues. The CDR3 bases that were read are TGTGCCAGCAGTATCGGGGGAAGCACCGGGCAGCTCTAC. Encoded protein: CASSIGGSTGQLY. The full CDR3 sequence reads CASSIGGSTGQLYF.

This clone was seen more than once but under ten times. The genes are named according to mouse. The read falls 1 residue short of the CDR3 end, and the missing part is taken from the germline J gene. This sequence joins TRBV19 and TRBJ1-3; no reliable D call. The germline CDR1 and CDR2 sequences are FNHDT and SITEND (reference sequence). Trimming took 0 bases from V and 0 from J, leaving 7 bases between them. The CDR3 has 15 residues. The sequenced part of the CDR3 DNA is TGTGCCAGCAGTATAGGGCATAATTCTGGAAATACGCTCTAT. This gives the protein CASSIGHNSGNTLY. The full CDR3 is CASSIGHNSGNTLYF.

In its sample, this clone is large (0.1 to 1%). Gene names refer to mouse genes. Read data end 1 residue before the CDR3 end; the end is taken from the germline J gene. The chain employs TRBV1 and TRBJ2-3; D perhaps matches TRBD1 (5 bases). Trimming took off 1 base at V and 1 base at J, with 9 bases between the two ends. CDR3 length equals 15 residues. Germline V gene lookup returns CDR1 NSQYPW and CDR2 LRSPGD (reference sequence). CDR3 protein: CTCSAGQGGAETLYF. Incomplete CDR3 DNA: TGCACCTGCAGTGCAGGGCAGGGAGGTGCAGAAACGCTGTAT.

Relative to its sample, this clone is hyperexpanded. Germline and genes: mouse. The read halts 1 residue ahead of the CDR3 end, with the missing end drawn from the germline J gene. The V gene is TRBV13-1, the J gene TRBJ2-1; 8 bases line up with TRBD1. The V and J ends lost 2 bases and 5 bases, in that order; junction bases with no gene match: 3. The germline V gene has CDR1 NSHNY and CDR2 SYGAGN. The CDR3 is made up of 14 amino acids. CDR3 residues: CASSDRTGNAEQFF. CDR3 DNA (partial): TGTGCCAGCAGTGACCGGACAGGGAATGCTGAGCAGTTC.

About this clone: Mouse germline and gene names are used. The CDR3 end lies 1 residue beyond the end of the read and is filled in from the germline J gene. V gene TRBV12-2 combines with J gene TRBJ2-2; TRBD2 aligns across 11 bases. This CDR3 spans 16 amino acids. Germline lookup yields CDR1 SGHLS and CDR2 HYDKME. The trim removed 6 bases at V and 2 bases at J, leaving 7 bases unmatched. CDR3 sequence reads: CASSPRLGGNTGQLYF. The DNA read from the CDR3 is TGTGCCAGCAGTCCCCGACTGGGGGGGAACACCGGGCAGCTCTAC. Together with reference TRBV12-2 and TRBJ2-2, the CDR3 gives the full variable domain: NSGVVQSPRYIIKGKGERSILKCIPISGHLSVAWYQQTQGQELKFFIQHYDKMERDKGNLPSRFSVQQFDDYHSEMNMSALELEDSAVYFCASSPRLGGNTGQLYFGEGSKLTVL.

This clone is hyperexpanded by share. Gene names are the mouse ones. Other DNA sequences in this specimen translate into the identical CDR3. CDR3 DNA (partial): TGTGCCAGCGGTGGGGGACTGGGGGGGCGCGAAGACACCCAGTAC. It specifies CASGGGLGGREDTQY. The full-length CDR3 reads as CASGGGLGGREDTQYF. The V call is TRBV13-2, the J call TRBJ2-5, with 14 bases matching TRBD2. The read falls 1 residue short of the CDR3 end, and the missing part is taken from the germline J gene. This CDR3 contains 16 residues. CDR1 and CDR2 (germline): NNHNN, SYGAGS (reference sequence). Unmatched junction bases numbered 4, after V lost 3 bases and J lost 4 bases.

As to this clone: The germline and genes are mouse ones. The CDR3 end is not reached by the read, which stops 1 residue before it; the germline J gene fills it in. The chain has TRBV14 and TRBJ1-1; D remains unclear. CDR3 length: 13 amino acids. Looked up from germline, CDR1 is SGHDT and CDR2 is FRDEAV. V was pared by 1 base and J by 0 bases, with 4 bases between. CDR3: CASSFGTNTEVFF. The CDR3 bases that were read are TGTGCCAGCAGTTTCGGGACAAACACAGAAGTCTTC.

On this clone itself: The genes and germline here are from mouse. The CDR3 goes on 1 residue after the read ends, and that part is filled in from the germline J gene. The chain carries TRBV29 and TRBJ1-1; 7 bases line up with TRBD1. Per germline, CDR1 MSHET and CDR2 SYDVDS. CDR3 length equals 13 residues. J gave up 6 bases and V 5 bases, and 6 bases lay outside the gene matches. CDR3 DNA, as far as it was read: TGTGCTAGCAGTCTTACCGGGACAGCAGAAGTCTTC. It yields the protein CASSLTGTAEVF. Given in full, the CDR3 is CASSLTGTAEVFF.

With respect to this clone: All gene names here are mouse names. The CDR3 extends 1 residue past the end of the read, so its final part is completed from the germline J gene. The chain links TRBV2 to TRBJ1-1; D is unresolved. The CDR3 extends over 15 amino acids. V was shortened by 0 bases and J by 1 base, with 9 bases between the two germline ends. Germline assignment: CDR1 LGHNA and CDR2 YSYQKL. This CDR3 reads CASSQDLPGNTEVFF. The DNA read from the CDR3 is TGTGCCAGCAGCCAAGATCTCCCAGGGAACACAGAAGTCTTC.

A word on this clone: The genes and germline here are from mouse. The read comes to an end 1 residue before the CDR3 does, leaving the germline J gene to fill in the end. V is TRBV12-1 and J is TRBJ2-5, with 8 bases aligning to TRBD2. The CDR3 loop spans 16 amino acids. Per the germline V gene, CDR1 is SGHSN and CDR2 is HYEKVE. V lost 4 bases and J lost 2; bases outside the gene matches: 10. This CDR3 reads CASSPPGGLFQDTQYF. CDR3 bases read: TGTGCCAGCTCCCCCCCTGGGGGGCTATTCCAAGACACCCAGTAC.

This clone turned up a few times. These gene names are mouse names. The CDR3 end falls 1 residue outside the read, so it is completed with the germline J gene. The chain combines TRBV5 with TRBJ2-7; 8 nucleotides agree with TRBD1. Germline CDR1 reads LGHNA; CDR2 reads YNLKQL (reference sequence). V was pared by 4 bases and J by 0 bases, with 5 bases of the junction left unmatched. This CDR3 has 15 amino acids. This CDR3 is CASSPSTGDSYEQYF. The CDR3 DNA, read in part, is TGTGCCAGCAGCCCCTCGACAGGGGACTCCTATGAACAGTAC.

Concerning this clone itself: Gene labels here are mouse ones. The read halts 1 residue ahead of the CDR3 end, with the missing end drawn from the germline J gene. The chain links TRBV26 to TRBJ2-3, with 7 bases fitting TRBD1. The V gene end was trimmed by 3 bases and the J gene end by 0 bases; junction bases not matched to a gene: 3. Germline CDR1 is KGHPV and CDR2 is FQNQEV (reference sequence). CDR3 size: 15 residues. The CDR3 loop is CASSLQGSSAETLYF. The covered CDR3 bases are TGTGCCAGCAGTCTACAGGGGAGTAGTGCAGAAACGCTGTAT. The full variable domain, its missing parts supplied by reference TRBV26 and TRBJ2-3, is NSKVIQTPRYLVKGQGQKAKMRCIPEKGHPVVFWYQQNKNNEFKFLINFQNQEVLQQIDMTEKRFSAECPSNSPCSLEIQSSEAGDSALYLCASSLQGSSAETLYFGSGTRLTVL.

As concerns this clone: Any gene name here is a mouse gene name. The covered CDR3 bases are TGTGCAAGCAGCTTAGTGGGGAGTGCAGAAACGCTGTAT. It codes for CASSLVGSAETLY. The full CDR3 reads CASSLVGSAETLYF. This chain uses TRBV16 with TRBJ2-3; D is possibly TRBD2 (5 bases). Read sequence stops 1 residue before the CDR3 end, and the germline J gene provides the missing end. Germline V CDR1 and CDR2: SGHSA, FRNQAP. V lost 1 base and J 0 bases, leaving 5 bases between the germline ends. The CDR3 is 14 amino acids.

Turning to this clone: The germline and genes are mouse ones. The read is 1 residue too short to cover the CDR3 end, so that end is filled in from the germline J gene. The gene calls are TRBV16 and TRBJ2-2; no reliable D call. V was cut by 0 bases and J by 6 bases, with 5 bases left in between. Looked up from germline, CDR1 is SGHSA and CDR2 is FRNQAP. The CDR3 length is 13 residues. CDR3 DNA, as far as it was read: TGTGCAAGCAGCTTAGATGGGCCCGGGCAGCTCTAC. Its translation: CASSLDGPGQLY. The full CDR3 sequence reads CASSLDGPGQLYF.

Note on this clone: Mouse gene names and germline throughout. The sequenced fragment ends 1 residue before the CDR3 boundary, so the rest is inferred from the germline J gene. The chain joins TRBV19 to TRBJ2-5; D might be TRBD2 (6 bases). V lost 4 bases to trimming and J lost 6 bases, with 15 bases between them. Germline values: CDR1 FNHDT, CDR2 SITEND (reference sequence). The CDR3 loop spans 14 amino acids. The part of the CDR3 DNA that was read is TGTGCCAGCAGTTCTCGACTGGTGGGGGACACCCAGTAC. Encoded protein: CASSSRLVGDTQY. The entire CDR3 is CASSSRLVGDTQYF.

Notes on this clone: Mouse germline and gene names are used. CDR3 sequence reads: CASSRGLGGRYAEQFF. CDR3 DNA (partial): TGTGCCAGCTCTAGGGGACTGGGGGGGCGCTATGCTGAGCAGTTC. The rearrangement links TRBV12-2 to TRBJ2-1, with 14 bases matching TRBD2. Coverage ceases 1 residue before the CDR3 finishes, and the germline J gene fills in the end. Germline V CDR1 and CDR2: SGHLS, HYDKME. The CDR3 extends over 16 amino acids. Unmatched junction bases numbered 3, after V lost 3 bases and J lost 3 bases.